What follows is one T cell receptor beta chain and its context. The antigen is not known. This sample is part of a study of shared clonotypes between healthy human individuals. Findings of the study overall: Non-shared clonotypes had lower generation probabilities than those shared by all four donors.

The CDR3 totals 15 residues. CDR1 and CDR2 from the germline V gene are LNHNV and YYDKDF (reference sequence). V lost 4 bases, J lost 3 bases, and 15 bases lay in between. Terminally differentiated effector memory CD45RA+ cells were excluded from the naive CD8 cells, which were CD45RO-negative and positively selected for CCR7. The data were produced by immunoSEQ multiplex PCR, yet TCRdb's version contains in-frame clones alone and is incomplete. The sample records some 2,100,000 clones, approximately 94% being singletons. The V and J genes are TRBV15 and TRBJ1-2; possible D gene TRBD1, 5 bases. This clonotype was obtained from a man aged 18 to 29 in good health. Some clones in this sample may be carry-over from other donors' samples. Sequenced: naive CD8+ T cells from PBMCs. CDR3 region: CATSIWADSDYGYTF. CDR3 DNA sequence: TGTGCCACCAGCATTTGGGCAGACAGTGACTATGGCTACACCTTC.